This TCR beta chain was profiled in a study of lymphopenia after photon versus proton radiotherapy. Findings and caveats of the study: Proton therapy kept repertoires fairly stable, unlike photons, which gained effector/memory cells. Post-nadir TCR diversity decline inversely tracked overall survival among those who died.

The assay was immunoSEQ multiplex PCR, and TCRdb's table has in-frame clones only and misses some. Of around 42,000 clones in the sample, around 86% are singletons; the top ten hold about 2.2%. The CDR3 sequence is 15 residues long. The germline V gene has CDR1 SEHNR and CDR2 FQNEAQ (reference sequence). Details on this clone: As yet, its antigen is unknown. The junction departs from the called germline gene at one end, perhaps through a read error.

This material consisted of peripheral blood, taken from a patient treated with photon-based radiotherapy. This TCR was sampled from a man between 40 and 49 years old with gastric cancer. The rearrangement uses TRBV7-9 and TRBJ1-6, with D tentatively TRBD1 (5 bases). The CDR3 protein is CASSQDGGYGSPLHF. The CDR3 region has the DNA TGCGCCAGCAGCCAAGATGGGGGATACGGTTCACCCCTCCACTTT.